Listed below are T cell receptor beta chains from one sample, sequenced in a study of shared clonotypes between healthy human individuals. TCRdb's copy holds only in-frame clones and misses some; the assay was immunoSEQ multiplex PCR. The table records some 2.1 million clones, around 93% of them present only once. The sequencing sample was made of naive CD8+ T cells from PBMCs. Receptor source: a man aged 18 to 35 in good health. Some clones in this sample may be carry-over from other donors' samples. CDR3s include the opening cysteine and the closing phenylalanine or tryptophan. D genes are given only for firm matches. The size of a clone is reported for some rows only, either as once, few or many, or as a class for expanded clones.

>NA|TRBJ2-7|TRBV6-4|once
TGTGCCAGCAGCCCGGATTTTCGGGCTACCTCCTACGAGCAGTACTTC
CASSPDFRATSYEQYF
>TRBD1|TRBJ1-1|TRBV5-6|NA
TGTGCCAGCAGCTTGGTGGGACAGGCGGGGAACACTGAAGCTTTCTTT
CASSLVGQAGNTEAFF
>TRBD2|TRBJ2-5|TRBV7-2|NA
TGTGCCAGCAGCGCGGGGGTAGAGACCCAGTACTTC
CASSAGVETQYF
>TRBD1|TRBJ1-1|TRBV5-5|few
TGTGCCAGCAGCCCGACAGGGTTAGGCACTGAAGCTTTCTTT
CASSPTGLGTEAFF
>NA|TRBJ2-7|TRBV29-1|NA
TGCAGCGTTGTTTTGGGGTCCGAGCAGTACTTC
CSVVLGSEQYF
>NA|TRBJ1-1|TRBV27|few
TGTGCCAGCAGAGGGGGAACTGAAGCTTTCTTT
CASRGGTEAFF
>NA|TRBJ2-1|TRBV7-8|NA
TGTGCCAGCAGCTTAGTTACAGGGCTCAATGAGCAGTTCTTC
CASSLVTGLNEQFF
>NA|TRBJ2-2|TRBV2|NA
TGTGCCAGCTTAAGGGGCGCGGGCCTAGCCGCATCCACCGGGGAGCTGTTTTTT
CASLRGAGLAASTGELFF
>NA|TRBJ1-4|TRBV5-1|NA
TGCGCCAGCAGCCCCGGGGGGTATTGGGAAAAACTGTTTTTT
CASSPGGYWEKLFF
>TRBD1|TRBJ2-5|TRBV7-9|NA
TGTGCCAGCAGCTTCATCCGGGACAGCCAAGAGACCCAGTACTTC
CASSFIRDSQETQYF
>TRBD2|TRBJ2-5|TRBV27|NA
TGTGCCAGCCACCCGCGGGGAGGGGAGACCCAGTACTTC
CASHPRGGETQYF
>TRBD2|TRBJ2-7|TRBV10-1|NA
TGCGCCAGCCGACTAGCGGGGACCTACGAGCAGTACTTC
CASRLAGTYEQYF
>NA|TRBJ1-2|TRBV28|NA
TGTGCCAGCAGTTTCAGTAGCTATGGCTACACCTTC
CASSFSSYGYTF
>TRBD1|TRBJ1-1|TRBV5-1|NA
TGCGCCAGCAGCTTGTTAGGGCGACAGGGGCGGCGGACTGAAGCTTTCTTT
CASSLLGRQGRRTEAFF
>TRBD2|TRBJ2-1|TRBV5-1|NA
TGCGCCAGCAGCTTGGAGGCCTGGCTAGCGGGAGGTCAAGAGCAGTTCTTC
CASSLEAWLAGGQEQFF
>TRBD2|TRBJ2-7|TRBV4-3|NA
TGCGCCAGCAGCCAAGTTTTGGCCCTAGCGGAACCTTACGAGCAGTACTTC
CASSQVLALAEPYEQYF
>TRBD2|TRBJ2-7|TRBV7-2|NA
TGTGCCAGCAGCTTAGTAGCGGGGTTAGCCTACGAGCAGTACTTC
CASSLVAGLAYEQYF
>TRBD2|TRBJ2-3|TRBV6-1|NA
TGTGCCAGCAGTGAAAGAGTACTAGCGGGAGCGAGGACGCAGTATTTT
CASSERVLAGARTQYF
>NA|TRBJ2-7|TRBV5-1|NA
TGCGCCAGCAGCTTGGCCTTCGGTTTAGAGCAGTACTTC
CASSLAFGLEQYF
>TRBD1|TRBJ2-7|TRBV30|NA
TGTGCCTGGAGTGCAGCCGGGACAGGGTCGTACGAGCAGTACTTC
CAWSAAGTGSYEQYF
>TRBD2|TRBJ2-1|TRBV5-1|NA
TGCGCCAGCAGTGGGCGGGAGGGCAATGAGCAGTTCTTC
CASSGREGNEQFF
>TRBD1|TRBJ2-7|TRBV27|NA
TGTGCCAGCAGACCCGGGACAGGGCGCTACGAGCAGTACTTC
CASRPGTGRYEQYF
>NA|TRBJ2-1|TRBV7-7|once
TGTGCCAGCAGCTTATCCGCCGGGAGTACCTACAATGAGCAGTTCTTC
CASSLSAGSTYNEQFF
>TRBD1|TRBJ2-1|TRBV29-1|NA
TGCAGCGTGGGACAGAGCTCCTACAATGAGCAGTTCTTC
CSVGQSSYNEQFF
>NA|TRBJ2-7|TRBV6-6|once
TGTGCCAGCAGTTACTCCGGACACAATTACGAGCAGTACTTC
CASSYSGHNYEQYF
>NA|TRBJ1-5|TRBV28|NA
TGTGCCAGCAGTTTTATCCAGGGCAATCAGCCCCAGCATTTT
CASSFIQGNQPQHF
>NA|TRBJ1-2|TRBV27|NA
TGTGCCAGCAGTTTAAGAGGGACTAACTATGGCTACACCTTC
CASSLRGTNYGYTF
>TRBD1|TRBJ1-1|TRBV5-1|NA
TGCGCCAGCAGCCCGGACAGGGGGACTGAAGCTTTCTTT
CASSPDRGTEAFF
>TRBD1|TRBJ2-5|TRBV7-3|NA
TGTGCCAGCAGCTCTACAGGGGCCAAAGAGACCCAGTACTTC
CASSSTGAKETQYF
>NA|TRBJ1-1|TRBV27|NA
TGTGCCAGCAGCACGACAGCGAACACTGAAGCTTTCTTT
CASSTTANTEAFF
>NA|TRBJ1-5|TRBV19|NA
TGTGCCAGTAGTATCTCGGGGAGCCATCAGCCCCAGCATTTT
CASSISGSHQPQHF
>NA|TRBJ2-7|TRBV27|NA
TGTGCCAGCAGTTTATCGGGTTACGGATCCTACGAGCAGTACTTC
CASSLSGYGSYEQYF
>NA|TRBJ2-7|TRBV7-9|NA
TGTGCCAGCAGCTCCGAGGGGGAGCAGTACTTC
CASSSEGEQYF
>TRBD2|TRBJ2-7|TRBV30|NA
TGTGCCTGGATGATTAGCGGGATAAGCTCCTACGAGCAGTACTTC
CAWMISGISSYEQYF
>TRBD1|TRBJ2-7|TRBV7-9|NA
TGTGCCAGCAGCTCTACCGGGACAGGGAGCCCCTACGAGCAGTACTTC
CASSSTGTGSPYEQYF
>TRBD1|TRBJ2-7|TRBV29-1|NA
TGCAGCGTCGGGACAGGGATCGTCTACGAGCAGTACTTC
CSVGTGIVYEQYF
>NA|TRBJ2-2|TRBV12-5|NA
TGTGCTAGTGGTTTGGTACAGGGTAGAAACACCGGGGAGCTGTTTTTT
CASGLVQGRNTGELFF
>NA|TRBJ2-1|TRBV10-1|NA
TGCGCCAGCAGTGACTTCGGACAAAGGAACTACAATGAGCAGTTCTTC
CASSDFGQRNYNEQFF
>NA|TRBJ2-7|TRBV2|NA
TGTGCCAGCAGTCTTCCCCGCCAGGGGATTTCCTACGAGCAGTACTTC
CASSLPRQGISYEQYF
>NA|TRBJ2-5|TRBV2|once
TGTGCCAGCAGTGATCGGGGCAGGGACTACTTC
CASSDRGRDYF
>NA|TRBJ2-7|TRBV19|NA
TGTGCCAGTAGTTCCAGGGACGCTTTCTACGAGCAGTACTTC
CASSSRDAFYEQYF
>TRBD1|TRBJ1-2|TRBV29-1|once
TGCAGCGTTGATCCCAGGGGGCCCCTTCCTAACTATGGCTACACCTTC
CSVDPRGPLPNYGYTF
>TRBD2|TRBJ2-7|TRBV28|NA
TGTGCCAGCACGACTAGCGCCAGGAGCTCCTACGAGCAGTACTTC
CASTTSARSSYEQYF
>NA|TRBJ2-6|TRBV9|NA
TGTGCCAGCAGCGTAGCTATGGGGCAGGCTGGGGCCAACGTCCTGACTTTC
CASSVAMGQAGANVLTF
>NA|TRBJ2-3|TRBV7-2|NA
TGTGCCAGCACCCTTGATCCCCGATACGCCTCCTACCCCGATACGCAGTATTTT
CASTLDPRYASYPDTQYF
>NA|TRBJ2-3|TRBV11-2|NA
TGTGCCAGCAGCTTAGATGGTAGCACAGATACGCAGTATTTT
CASSLDGSTDTQYF
>TRBD1|TRBJ1-5|TRBV9|once
TGTGCCAGCAGCGGGACAGGGGAAGGACAGCCCCAGCATTTT
CASSGTGEGQPQHF
>NA|TRBJ1-2|TRBV28|NA
TGTGCCAGCAGTTTTCGCTACGGGGCTAACTATGGCTACACCTTC
CASSFRYGANYGYTF
>NA|TRBJ1-2|TRBV27|few
TGTGCCAGCAGTGCACTTAGCGGGGGGCAGGGCTATGGCTACACCTTC
CASSALSGGQGYGYTF
>NA|TRBJ2-1|TRBV13|NA
TGTGCCAGCAGCTTAGTCGGCCCGAGCTCCTACAATGAGCAGTTCTTC
CASSLVGPSSYNEQFF
>NA|TRBJ2-1|TRBV18|NA
TGTGCCAGCTCACCACGGCCGGCCGGGGATGATGAGCAGTTCTTC
CASSPRPAGDDEQFF
>NA|TRBJ1-1|TRBV27|NA
TGTGCCAGCAGCGTGGGGACGGGGATCGACACTGAAGCTTTCTTT
CASSVGTGIDTEAFF
>TRBD2|TRBJ2-1|TRBV7-9|NA
TGTGCCAGCAGCTCGGGACTAGCGGTATACAATGAGCAGTTCTTC
CASSSGLAVYNEQFF
>NA|TRBJ2-3|TRBV7-9|NA
TGTGCCAGCAGCTTAGGAATAACAGATACGCAGTATTTT
CASSLGITDTQYF
>NA|TRBJ1-2|TRBV28|NA
TGTGCCAGCAGTCTCCGGGGTTCTTATGGCTACACCTTC
CASSLRGSYGYTF